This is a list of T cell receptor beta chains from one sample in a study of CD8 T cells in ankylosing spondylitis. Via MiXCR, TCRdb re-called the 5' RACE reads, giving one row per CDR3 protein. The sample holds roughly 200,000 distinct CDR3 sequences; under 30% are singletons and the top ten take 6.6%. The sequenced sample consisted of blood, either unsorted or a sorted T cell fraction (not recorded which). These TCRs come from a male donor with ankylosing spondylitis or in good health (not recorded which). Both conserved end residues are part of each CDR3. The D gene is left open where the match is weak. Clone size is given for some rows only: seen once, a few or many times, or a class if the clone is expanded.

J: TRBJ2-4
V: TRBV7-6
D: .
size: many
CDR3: CASSLEGGTSLAKNIQYF
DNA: TGTGCCAGCAGCTTAGAGGGGGGGACATCCCTAGCCAAAAACATTCAGTACTTC

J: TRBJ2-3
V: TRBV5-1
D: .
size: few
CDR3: CASSLIRGASTDTQYF
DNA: TGCGCCAGCAGCTTAATACGCGGGGCCAGCACAGATACGCAGTATTTT

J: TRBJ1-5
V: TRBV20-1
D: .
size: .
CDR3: CSASHSRYSNQPQHF
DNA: TGCAGTGCTAGTCACAGTCGCTATAGCAATCAGCCCCAGCATTTT

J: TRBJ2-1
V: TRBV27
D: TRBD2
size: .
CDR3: CASGLAGRTYNEQFF
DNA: TGTGCCAGCGGACTAGCGGGACGAACCTACAATGAGCAGTTCTTC

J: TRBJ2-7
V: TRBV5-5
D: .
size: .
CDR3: CAGSSRTHSSYEQYF
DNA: TGTGCCGGCAGCTCGAGGACACACAGCTCCTACGAGCAGTACTTC

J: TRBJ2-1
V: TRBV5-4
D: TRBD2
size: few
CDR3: CASSLAGSGSYNEQFF
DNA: TGTGCCAGCAGCTTGGCGGGTAGCGGGAGTTACAATGAGCAGTTCTTC

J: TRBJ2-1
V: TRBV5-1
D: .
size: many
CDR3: CASKAGIEQFF
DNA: TGCGCCAGCAAGGCGGGAATTGAGCAGTTCTTC

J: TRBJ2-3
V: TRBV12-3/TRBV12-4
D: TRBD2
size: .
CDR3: CASALNHRGADTQYF
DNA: TGTGCCAGCGCCCTCAATCACCGGGGGGCAGATACGCAGTATTTT

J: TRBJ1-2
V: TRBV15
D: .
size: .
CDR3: CATSRDLNYGYTF
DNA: TGTGCCACCAGCAGAGATCTAAACTATGGCTACACCTTC

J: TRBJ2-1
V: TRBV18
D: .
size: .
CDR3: CASSPRGDEQFF
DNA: TGTGCCAGCTCACCTCGTGGGGATGAGCAGTTCTTC

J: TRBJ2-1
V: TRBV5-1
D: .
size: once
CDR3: CASTGGMAYNEQFF
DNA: TGCGCCAGCACGGGCGGGATGGCCTACAATGAGCAGTTCTTC

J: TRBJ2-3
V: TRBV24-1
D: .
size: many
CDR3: CATSDPGRASRGTDTQYF
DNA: TGTGCCACCAGTGACCCAGGTCGGGCGTCGAGGGGAACAGATACGCAGTATTTT

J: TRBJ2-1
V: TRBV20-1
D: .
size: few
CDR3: CSARVSWGSDEQFF
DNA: TGCAGTGCTAGAGTCAGTTGGGGTTCCGATGAGCAGTTCTTC

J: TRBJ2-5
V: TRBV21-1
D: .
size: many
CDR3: CASSKVRGRNEETQYF
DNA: TGTGCCAGCAGCAAAGTAAGGGGGCGGAACGAAGAGACCCAGTACTTC

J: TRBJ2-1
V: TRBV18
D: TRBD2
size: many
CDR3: CASSTSSGSPYNEQFF
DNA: TGTGCCAGCTCAACTTCTAGCGGGTCTCCCTACAATGAGCAGTTCTTC

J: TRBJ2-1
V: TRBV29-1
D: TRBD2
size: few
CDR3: CSVRHSGRNDNEQFF
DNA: TGCAGCGTTCGCCATAGCGGGAGAAATGACAATGAGCAGTTCTTC

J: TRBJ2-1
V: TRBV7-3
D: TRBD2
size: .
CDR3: CASSLIPGTSGINEQFF
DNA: TGTGCCAGCAGCTTAATTCCCGGGACTAGCGGGATTAATGAGCAGTTCTTC

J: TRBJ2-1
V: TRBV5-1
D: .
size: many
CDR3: CASSENGPQFF
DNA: TGCGCCAGCAGCGAGAATGGACCACAGTTCTTC

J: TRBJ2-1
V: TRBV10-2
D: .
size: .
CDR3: CASRGRYNEQFF
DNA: TGCGCCAGCAGGGGACGATACAATGAGCAGTTCTTC

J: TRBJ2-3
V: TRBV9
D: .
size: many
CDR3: CASSVDVGSTDTQYF
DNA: TGTGCCAGCAGCGTAGATGTCGGTAGCACAGATACGCAGTATTTT

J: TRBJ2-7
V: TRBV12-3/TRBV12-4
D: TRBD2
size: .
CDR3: CASRGGHEQYF
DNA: TGTGCCAGCAGGGGAGGGCACGAGCAGTACTTC

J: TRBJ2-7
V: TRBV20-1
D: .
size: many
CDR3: CSASEAGTPWYEQYF
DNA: TGCAGTGCATCAGAAGCCGGGACCCCGTGGTACGAGCAGTACTTC

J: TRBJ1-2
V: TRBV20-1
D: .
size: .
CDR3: CSARGDRQFYGYTF
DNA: TGCAGTGCTAGAGGGGACCGACAATTCTATGGCTACACCTTC

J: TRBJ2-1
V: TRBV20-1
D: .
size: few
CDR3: CSARFSNQQFF
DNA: TGCAGTGCAAGGTTCAGTAACCAGCAGTTCTTC

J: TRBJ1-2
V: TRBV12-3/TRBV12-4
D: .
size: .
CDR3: CASSRQDPYGYTF
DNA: TGTGCCAGCAGCAGACAGGACCCCTATGGCTACACCTTC